This record concerns one T cell receptor beta chain sequence. Its recognized antigen is unknown. No much larger clonotype is one base removed from it; base qualities were not supplied. This record comes from a study of shared clonotypes between healthy human individuals (dated by TCRdb to about 2020). Some background on the complete study: Three men and a couple of women, aged 18 to 49 years, made up the cohort. Blood TCR repertoires of five healthy adults were deeply sequenced to estimate repertoire size and the extent of clonotype sharing between individuals. Different laboratories and diverse techniques were used to prepare libraries and sequence TCR repertoires, to increase sequencing depth and limit assay-specific biases. For each donor, three plates each were used for CD4 naive and CD4 memory, two plates were used for CD8 naive, and one plate was used for CD8 memory. Between about 0.94 and 8.9 billion PBMCs per donor were obtained by leukapheresis.

What the study reported, not specific to this receptor: When a few donors were compared, the shared fraction of clonotypes was about 5.4% for naive CD4, over 3% for naive CD8, 2.3% for memory CD4, and 0.4% for memory CD8. Naive subsets generally had larger estimated clonotype richness than memory subsets did. Rarefaction of sorted-subset datasets indicated incomplete sequencing despite the large sequencing depth. Sampling was limited to blood, and TCR repertoires in tissue likely differ from TCR repertoires in blood. The genetic and exposure-history diversity represented was limited by the small number of donors. Compared with non-shared clonotypes, the clonotypes found in all four sorted-subset donors had higher generation probabilities. Pairwise subsampling led to the expectation that sequencing depth would affect the degree of clonotype sharing among donors.

From its cysteine to its phenylalanine, the CDR3 spans 13 amino acids. Just the 39-base CDR3 DNA is kept, in frame starting at base 1. Per the germline V gene, MNHNS is the CDR1 and SASEGT is the CDR2. V sheds 2 bases and J sheds 6 bases, leaving 8 bases between their ends. CD8 naive samples were obtained by positive selection for CCR7 among CD45RO-negative cells, yielding a CD45RA+CCR7+ population from which TemRA cells were excluded. The donors were healthy, HIV-negative adults who had no recently reported acute infections or vaccinations. Every donor was a Caucasian adult residing in Nashville, Tennessee, USA. Blood was collected by leukapheresis, and PBMCs were isolated by Ficoll-Histopaque density gradient centrifugation and then cryopreserved in liquid nitrogen vapor phase. Analytical flow cytometry was used to check the purity and quantity of every magnetically sorted T cell population. Genomic DNA was isolated from every sorted fraction and measured by UV absorbance on a Nanodrop 2000c.

TCR CDR3 regions were amplified from genomic DNA by multiplex PCR using the deep immunoSEQ assay. Extracted genomic DNA from each cell subset was distributed evenly across all wells of several immunoSEQ 96-well plates, and each plate was treated as a replicate. For sorted subsets, approximately 210 ng of genomic DNA, equivalent to around 31,000 T cell genomes, went into each replicate PCR. Purified libraries were measured with a Qubit 3.0 fluorometer, size-checked on a Bioanalyzer 2100, and measured again with the KAPA Library Quantification kit. Every immunoSEQ 96-well plate was sequenced on a separate single-read 150-cycle Illumina NextSeq 550 flow cell. The authors processed their data as follows. Because only junctional sequences without quality scores were contained in the immunoSEQ output, filtering matching that applied to full-length reads could not be performed. Sequences were annotated with PyIR, a Python wrapper for IgBLAST v1.9, using IMGT germline references to assign V/J genes and CDR3. Reads with weak V/J assignments (E-value above 1e-6), missing CDR3, stop codons, out-of-frame junctions, or ambiguous translated residues were removed. V3J clonotypes were defined as sequences sharing an identical inferred V gene, J gene, and CDR3 amino acid sequence. Percentage overlap between repertoires was computed as shared unique clonotypes divided by the size of the smaller repertoire. RTK rarefaction, the Chao1 estimator, and Recon v2.1 estimates of unobserved clonotypes were used to assess repertoire richness. For all TCRbeta clonotypes obtained by the gDNA method from several donors, generation probabilities were computed with OLGA. TCRdb carries this immuneACCESS record with in-frame sequences only. Its versions omit some clonotypes, under half of them owing to an unresolved V gene in the studies checked, with the rest unexplained. Clone size and V and J calls were adopted from that table, with D and trimming inferred from the DNA. This sample has about 590,000 clones in its table, and about 95% of those were observed once. The top ten hold 0.11% of the sample.

The clonotype originates from a woman in her thirties in good health. The sequenced sample was naive CD8+ T cells sorted from blood. The intended sense of this specimen's cell subset or site label: CD45RA+CCR7+. The V and J segments used are TRBV6-1 and TRBJ1-5, with TRBD1 perhaps the D gene, on 5 matching bases. The CDR3 corresponds to CASSESRGQPQHF. The sequenced DNA: TGTGCCAGCAGTGAATCAAGGGGTCAGCCCCAGCATTTT.